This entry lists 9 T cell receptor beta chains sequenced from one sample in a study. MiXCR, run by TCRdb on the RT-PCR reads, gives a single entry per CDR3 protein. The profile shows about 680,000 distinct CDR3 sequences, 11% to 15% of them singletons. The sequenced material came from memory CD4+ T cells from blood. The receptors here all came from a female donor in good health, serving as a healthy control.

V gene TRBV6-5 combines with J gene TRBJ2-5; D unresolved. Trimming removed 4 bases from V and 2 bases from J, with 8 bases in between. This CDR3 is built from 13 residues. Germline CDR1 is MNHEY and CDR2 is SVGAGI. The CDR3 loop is CASSWSRQETQYF. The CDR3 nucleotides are TGTGCCAGCAGTTGGTCTAGGCAAGAGACCCAGTACTTC.

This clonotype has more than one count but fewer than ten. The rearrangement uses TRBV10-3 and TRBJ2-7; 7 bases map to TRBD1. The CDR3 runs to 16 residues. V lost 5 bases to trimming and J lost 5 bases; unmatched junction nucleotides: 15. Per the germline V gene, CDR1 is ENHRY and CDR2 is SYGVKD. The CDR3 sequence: CAISPKLPGGPNEQYF. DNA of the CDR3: TGTGCCATCAGTCCTAAACTTCCAGGGGGTCCAAACGAGCAGTACTTC.

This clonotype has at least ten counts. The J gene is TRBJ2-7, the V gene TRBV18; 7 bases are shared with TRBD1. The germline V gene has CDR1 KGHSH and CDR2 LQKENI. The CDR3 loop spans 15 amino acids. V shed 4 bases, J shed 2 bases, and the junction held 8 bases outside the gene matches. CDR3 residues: CASSLGAGTAYEQYF. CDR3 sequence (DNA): TGTGCCAGCTCACTAGGAGCCGGGACAGCCTACGAGCAGTACTTC.

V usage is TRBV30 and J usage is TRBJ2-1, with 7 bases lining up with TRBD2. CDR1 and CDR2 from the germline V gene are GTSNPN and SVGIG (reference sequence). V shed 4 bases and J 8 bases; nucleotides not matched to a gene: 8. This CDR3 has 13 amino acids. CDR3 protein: CAWTSGLGDEQFF. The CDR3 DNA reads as TGTGCCTGGACTAGCGGCCTGGGGGATGAGCAGTTCTTC.

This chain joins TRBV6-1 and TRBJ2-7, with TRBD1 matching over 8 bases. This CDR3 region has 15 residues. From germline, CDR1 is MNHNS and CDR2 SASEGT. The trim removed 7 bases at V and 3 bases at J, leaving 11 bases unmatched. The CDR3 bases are TGTGCCAGCACCCCCGCCGGGACAGGACTCTACGAGCAGTACTTC. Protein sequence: CASTPAGTGLYEQYF.

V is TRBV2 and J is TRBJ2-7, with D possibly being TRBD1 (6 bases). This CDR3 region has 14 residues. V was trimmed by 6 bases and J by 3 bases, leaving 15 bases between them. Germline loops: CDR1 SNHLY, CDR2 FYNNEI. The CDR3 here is CASRAGTIFYEQYF. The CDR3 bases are TGTGCCAGCAGAGCCGGGACAATATTCTACGAGCAGTACTTC.

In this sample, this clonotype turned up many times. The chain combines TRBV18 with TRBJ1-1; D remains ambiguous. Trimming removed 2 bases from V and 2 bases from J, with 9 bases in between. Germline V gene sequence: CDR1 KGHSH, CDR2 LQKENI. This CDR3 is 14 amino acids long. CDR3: CASSPEDGNTEAFF. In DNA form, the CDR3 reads TGTGCCAGCTCACCAGAAGACGGTAACACTGAAGCTTTCTTT.

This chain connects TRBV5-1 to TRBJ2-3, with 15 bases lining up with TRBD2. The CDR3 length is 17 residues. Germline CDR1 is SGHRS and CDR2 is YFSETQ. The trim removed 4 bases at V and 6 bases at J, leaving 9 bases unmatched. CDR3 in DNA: TGCGCCAGCAGCCTCACTCCGGGACTAGCGGGAGGCGATACGCAGTATTTT. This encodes CASSLTPGLAGGDTQYF. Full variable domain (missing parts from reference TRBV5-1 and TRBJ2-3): KAGVTQTPRYLIKTRGQQVTLSCSPISGHRSVSWYQQTPGQGLQFLFEYFSETQRNKGNFPGRFSGRQFSNSRSEMNVSTLELGDSALYLCASSLTPGLAGGDTQYFGPGTRLTVL.

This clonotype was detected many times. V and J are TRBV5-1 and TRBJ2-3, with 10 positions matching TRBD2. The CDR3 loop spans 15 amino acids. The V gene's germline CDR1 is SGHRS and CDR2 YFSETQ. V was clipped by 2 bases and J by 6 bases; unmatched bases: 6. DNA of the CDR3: TGCGCCAGCAGCTTCGGGACTAGCGATATGGATACGCAGTATTTT. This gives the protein CASSFGTSDMDTQYF.